This is a list of T cell receptor beta chains from one sample in a study of T cell responses to AZD1222 COVID-19 vaccine. The protocol was immunoSEQ multiplex PCR, while the TCRdb copy is restricted to in-frame clones and leaves out a portion. The sample includes about 150,000 clones, roughly 85% of them seen just once. The sequenced sample was peripheral blood, obtained on day 0 of AZD1222 vaccination. The receptor source for this set is an adult in good health. Both conserved end residues are part of each CDR3. The D gene is left open where the match is weak. Some rows mark clone size as missing; the rest say once, few, many or name a class of expanded clone.

abundance | d_gene | j_gene | v_gene | CDR3nt | CDR3aa
. | TRBD2 | TRBJ2-7 | TRBV7-2 | TGTGCCAGCAGCTCTAGCGGGGGTTACGAGCAGTACTTC | CASSSSGGYEQYF
. | TRBD1 | TRBJ1-3 | TRBV11-2 | TGTGCCAGCAGCTTGACAGGGGGCGGTGGAAACACCATATATTTT | CASSLTGGGGNTIYF
. | . | TRBJ1-2 | TRBV2 | TGTGCCAGCACTATGGAGATGGGTGGTGGCTACACCTTC | CASTMEMGGGYTF
. | . | TRBJ1-6 | TRBV19 | TGTGCCAGTAGTATAGAAAGCTGGGGGGACAATTCACCCCTCCACTTT | CASSIESWGDNSPLHF
. | . | TRBJ1-5 | TRBV6-5 | TGTGCCAGCAGCCCATCTAACAATCAGCCCCAGCATTTT | CASSPSNNQPQHF
. | . | TRBJ1-2 | TRBV18 | TGTGCCAGCTCACCATCCAGACGCTACTATGGCTACACCTTC | CASSPSRRYYGYTF
. | . | TRBJ2-3 | TRBV6-5 | TGTGCCAGCAGTAGCTCAGATACGCAGTATTTT | CASSSSDTQYF
. | . | TRBJ1-5 | TRBV6-6 | TGTGCCAGCAGCGGAGGGGGAAGCAATCAGCCCCAGCATTTT | CASSGGGSNQPQHF
. | TRBD1 | TRBJ2-3 | TRBV27 | TGTGCCAGCAGTGTCCGACAGGGGGATACGCAGTATTTT | CASSVRQGDTQYF
. | . | TRBJ2-5 | TRBV5-1 | TGCGCCAGCAGCTTGGGGACCCCTGGAAGCCAAGAGACCCAGTACTTC | CASSLGTPGSQETQYF
. | . | TRBJ1-2 | TRBV28 | TGTGCCAGCAATTCCCCCCCCAGAGCCAACTATGGCTACACCTTC | CASNSPPRANYGYTF
. | . | TRBJ2-3 | TRBV28 | TGTGCCAGCAGGCCCCCAAGCACAGATACGCAGTATTTT | CASRPPSTDTQYF
few | . | TRBJ1-2 | TRBV20-1 | TGCAGTGCTAGTATGGGAGGCAACTATGGCTACACCTTC | CSASMGGNYGYTF
once | . | TRBJ1-5 | TRBV12-5 | TGTGCTAGTGGTTTGACCAATCAGCCCCAGCATTTT | CASGLTNQPQHF
. | TRBD1 | TRBJ2-2 | TRBV18 | TGTGCCAGCTCACCCCCGGGACAGGGGGCCGGGGAGCTGTTTTTT | CASSPPGQGAGELFF
. | TRBD1 | TRBJ1-2 | TRBV18 | TGTGCCAGCTCACCCTTGACAGGGGGAGCTAACTATGGCTACACCTTC | CASSPLTGGANYGYTF
. | . | TRBJ1-4 | TRBV21-1 | TGTGCCACCTTACAGGGACCAACTAATGAAAAACTGTTTTTT | CATLQGPTNEKLFF
. | TRBD1 | TRBJ1-4 | TRBV18 | TGTGCCAGCTCACCAGCGCAGGGGGCTGGAGAAAAACTGTTTTTT | CASSPAQGAGEKLFF
. | TRBD1 | TRBJ1-2 | TRBV7-2 | TGTGCCAGCAGCTTCACAGGGGGCGCGAACTATGGCTACACCTTC | CASSFTGGANYGYTF
. | . | TRBJ2-1 | TRBV6-5 | TGTGCCAGCACCCTCAGGGGCCGGGAGGCCTATGAGCAGTTCTTC | CASTLRGREAYEQFF
. | TRBD1 | TRBJ1-2 | TRBV7-8 | TGTGCCAGCGAGGACAGGGCCTCCTATGGCTACACCTTC | CASEDRASYGYTF
. | . | TRBJ1-2 | TRBV6-5 | TGTGCCAGCAGTCCCCAAGACAGTAGGGGCTACACCTTC | CASSPQDSRGYTF
. | . | TRBJ1-1 | TRBV6-5 | TGTGCCAGCAGAATAGGGAGGTGGAACACTGAAGCTTTCTTT | CASRIGRWNTEAFF
. | . | TRBJ2-3 | TRBV2 | TGTGCCAGCCAGAGCGTGGGCCGGGAAGATACGCAGTATTTT | CASQSVGREDTQYF
. | . | TRBJ1-3 | TRBV29-1 | TGCAGCGGGGCGTGGGGGTCTGGAAACACCATATATTTT | CSGAWGSGNTIYF
. | TRBD2 | TRBJ2-5 | TRBV29-1 | TGCAGCGCTACGACTAGCGGGGGTGAGACCCAGTACTTC | CSATTSGGETQYF
. | . | TRBJ2-7 | TRBV3-1/TRBV3-2 | TGTGCCAGCAGCCAAGTTTTCGGAGATCGGTACGAGCAGTACTTC | CASSQVFGDRYEQYF
. | TRBD2 | TRBJ2-5 | TRBV28 | TGTGCCAGCAGTGGGCCGGGGGGGACCCAGTACTTC | CASSGPGGTQYF
. | TRBD1 | TRBJ2-2 | TRBV5-1 | TGCGCCAGCAGGCTAGGACAGGCTGGCACCGGGGAGCTGTTTTTT | CASRLGQAGTGELFF
. | . | TRBJ2-3 | TRBV11-2 | TGTGCCAGCAGCTTAGGGTTAAGGGGGGGACCAGTGGGAGATACGCAGTATTTT | CASSLGLRGGPVGDTQYF
. | . | TRBJ1-6 | TRBV5-1 | TGCGCCAGCACCCCGGGGGGCAGCCCCCTGCCCCTCCACTTT | CASTPGGSPLPLHF
. | . | TRBJ1-6 | TRBV30 | TGTGCCTGGACCTTATCGGGGTTTGATTCACCCCTCCACTTT | CAWTLSGFDSPLHF
. | TRBD2 | TRBJ2-1 | TRBV27 | TGTGCCAGCAGTTTATGGGGGGGGTCGTACAATGAGCAGTTCTTC | CASSLWGGSYNEQFF
. | . | TRBJ1-2 | TRBV7-2 | TGTGCCAGCAGCTTAGGCGTGGGGCTGGGATATGGCTACACCTTC | CASSLGVGLGYGYTF
. | TRBD1 | TRBJ1-1 | TRBV3-1/TRBV3-2 | TGTGCCAGCAGCCCCTTGGGACAGCGGTTGAACACTGAAGCTTTCTTT | CASSPLGQRLNTEAFF
. | . | TRBJ1-2 | TRBV11-2 | TGTGCCAGCAGCCTCGGAGGGGGTGGCTACACCTTC | CASSLGGGGYTF
. | . | TRBJ2-7 | TRBV11-2 | TGTGCCAGCAGCCCAGGGTGGCGAACAGGCGACTACGAGCAGTACTTC | CASSPGWRTGDYEQYF
. | . | TRBJ2-5 | TRBV2 | TGTGCCAGCAGTGAAGACGGTCTTCTCCAAGAGACCCAGTACTTC | CASSEDGLLQETQYF
few | . | TRBJ2-7 | TRBV5-1 | TGCGCCAGCAGCTTGGACCCAAACTACGAGCAGTACTTC | CASSLDPNYEQYF
once | . | TRBJ1-2 | TRBV18 | TGTGCCAGCTCACCCGATCCGACTGTAAACGGCTACACCTTC | CASSPDPTVNGYTF
few | . | TRBJ2-7 | TRBV3-1/TRBV3-2 | TGTGCCAGCAGCCAAGTTGAGCAGACCTACGAGCAGTACTTC | CASSQVEQTYEQYF
. | . | TRBJ2-3 | TRBV7-2 | TGTGCCAGCAGCTTAGGGCTACATGAAGATACGCAGTATTTT | CASSLGLHEDTQYF
. | . | TRBJ2-7 | TRBV6-5 | TGTGCCAGCAGCGACCCCTACGAGCAGTACTTC | CASSDPYEQYF
. | . | TRBJ2-2 | TRBV11-2 | TGTGCCAGCAGCTCCCGATCTACCCCCGGGGAGCTGTTTTTT | CASSSRSTPGELFF
. | . | TRBJ1-1 | TRBV10-2 | TGCGCCAGCTGGATGGGCCATCCGAACACTGAAGCTTTCTTT | CASWMGHPNTEAFF
. | TRBD2 | TRBJ2-1 | TRBV5-1 | TGCGCCAGCAGCCTCGGGACTAGCGGATACAATGAGCAGTTCTTC | CASSLGTSGYNEQFF
. | . | TRBJ1-1 | TRBV12-3/TRBV12-4 | TGTGCCAGCAGTTTCGGGTCTGAAGCTTTCTTT | CASSFGSEAFF
. | . | TRBJ1-1 | TRBV6-5 | TGTGCCAGCAGAAAGACAGGGAACACTGAAGCTTTCTTT | CASRKTGNTEAFF
. | TRBD1 | TRBJ1-6 | TRBV14 | TGTGCCAGCAGCCACGCGGACAGGGGATATAATTCACCCCTCCACTTT | CASSHADRGYNSPLHF
. | . | TRBJ1-1 | TRBV18 | TGTGCCAGCTCACCGAACAGGGCTGGCACTGAAGCTTTCTTT | CASSPNRAGTEAFF
. | TRBD1 | TRBJ2-6 | TRBV19 | TGTGCCAGTAGTATCCCGGGACAGCCCTCGGTCGGGGCCAACGTCCTGACTTTC | CASSIPGQPSVGANVLTF
. | . | TRBJ1-5 | TRBV2 | TGTGCCAGTAACCAGGGGATTGGGTCCCAGCCCCAGCATTTT | CASNQGIGSQPQHF
few | . | TRBJ2-1 | TRBV9 | TGTGCCAGCAGCGCCGGGCCCGGGGACACCTACAATGAGCAGTTCTTC | CASSAGPGDTYNEQFF
. | TRBD2 | TRBJ2-7 | TRBV28 | TGTGCCAGCAGTTCCTGGACTAGCGGGAGTCGCGAATGGGATGAGCAGTACTTC | CASSSWTSGSREWDEQYF